These 26 T cell receptor beta chains originate from one sample sequenced in a study of identical twins. TCRdb redid the calling of the 5' RACE reads with MiXCR, one entry per CDR3 protein. The data hold under 900,000 distinct CDR3 sequences, with about 12% observed a single time. This sample also belongs to another study, concerning yellow fever vaccine responses in identical twins.

Source material: PBMCs. Receptors originate from a woman aged 18-29 years in good health.

This clonotype was seen a handful of times. The chain carries TRBV10-1 and TRBJ2-3, with TRBD2 identical over 9 bases. V shed 4 bases and J 2 bases; nucleotides not matched to a gene: 7. The CDR3 loop spans 16 amino acids. Germline V CDR1 and CDR2: WNHNN, SYGVQD (reference sequence). The CDR3 is CASSGRLADPTDTQYF. As DNA, the CDR3 is TGCGCCAGCAGTGGAAGACTAGCGGACCCCACAGATACGCAGTATTTT.

The rearrangement uses TRBV7-8 and TRBJ2-7; TRBD1 matches at 7 bases. Germline V gene data show CDR1 as SGHVS and CDR2 as FQNEAQ. J gave up 4 bases and V 1 base, and 7 bases lay outside the gene matches. The CDR3 spans 15 residues. The CDR3 loop is CASSLVVGRGYEQYF. CDR3 in DNA: TGTGCCAGCAGCTTAGTTGTCGGCAGGGGGTACGAGCAGTACTTC. Using reference TRBV7-8 and TRBJ2-7 for the parts outside the CDR3, the full variable domain is GAGVSQSPRYKVAKRGQDVALRCDPISGHVSLFWYQQALGQGPEFLTYFQNEAQLDKSGLPSDRFFAERPEGSVSTLKIQRTQQEDSAVYLCASSLVVGRGYEQYFGPGTRLTVT.

In its sample, this clonotype was seen many times. The chain combines TRBV2 with TRBJ2-2; possibly TRBD2 for D (5 bases). Germline V CDR1 and CDR2: SNHLY, FYNNEI. V lost 2 bases and J 1 base, leaving 8 bases between the germline ends. The length of the CDR3 is 15 residues. This CDR3 is CASSESGMNTGELFF. As DNA, the CDR3 is TGTGCCAGCAGTGAATCCGGGATGAACACCGGGGAGCTGTTTTTT.

V gene TRBV4-1 combines with J gene TRBJ2-2, with D unclear. CDR1 and CDR2 (germline): MGHRA, YSYEKL. V was clipped by 2 bases and J by 8 bases, with 12 bases between them. The CDR3 sequence is 14 residues long. The CDR3 region has the DNA TGCGCCAGCAGCCAAAGCCAAGGAATTGGGGAGCTGTTTTTT. Residues: CASSQSQGIGELFF.

The rearrangement uses TRBV27 and TRBJ2-2; TRBD2 agrees at 11 bases. The V and J ends lost 6 bases and 4 bases, in that order; junction bases with no gene match: 4. The CDR3 covers 15 residues. The germline V gene encodes CDR1 MNHEY and CDR2 SMNVEV (reference sequence). The CDR3 spells CASSKGLAVTGELFF. CDR3 DNA sequence: TGTGCCAGCAGCAAGGGACTAGCGGTCACCGGGGAGCTGTTTTTT.

CDR3 DNA sequence: TGTGCCAGCAGTTCCGGACTAGCGGGGGGGCTGGAGGAGACCCAGTACTTC. Translated: CASSSGLAGGLEETQYF. The chain combines TRBV28 with TRBJ2-5, with 15 bases lining up with TRBD2. The germline CDR1 and CDR2 sequences are MDHEN and SYDVKM. The CDR3 is 17 amino acids. With 4 bases clipped from V and 5 bases from J, the junction kept 8 bases outside the gene matches.

In this sample, this clonotype turned up many times. This chain uses TRBV9 with TRBJ2-7; D not resolved. V was clipped by 0 bases and J by 2 bases, with 12 bases between them. Germline CDR1 and CDR2: SGDLS and YYNGEE. The CDR3 is 15 residues long. The CDR3 bases are TGTGCCAGCAGCGTAGCTCCGGACGGAACCTACGAGCAGTACTTC. Its protein product is CASSVAPDGTYEQYF.

This clonotype was picked up a small number of times. The V gene is TRBV2, the J gene TRBJ2-5; TRBD2 aligns across 14 bases. V gave up 6 bases and J gave up 1 base; unmatched junction bases: 4. The CDR3 is 16 amino acids. Germline V lookup: CDR1 SNHLY, CDR2 FYNNEI. CDR3 residues: CASRGLAGAIQETQYF. The CDR3 DNA follows: TGTGCCAGCAGGGGACTAGCGGGGGCCATCCAAGAGACCCAGTACTTC.

This chain joins TRBV10-3 and TRBJ2-7; 7 positions match TRBD2. The CDR3 length is 14 residues. The trim removed 2 bases at V and 11 bases at J, leaving 12 bases unmatched. In germline, CDR1 is ENHRY, CDR2 SYGVKD. The CDR3 coding sequence is TGTGCCATCAGTGAGGGAGTCTCCCTAGCGGATGAGTACTTC. Translation gives CAISEGVSLADEYF.

The gene calls are TRBV30 and TRBJ1-5, with D possibly matching TRBD1 (6 bases). The CDR3 is made up of 13 amino acids. Germline V gives CDR1 GTSNPN, CDR2 SVGIG (reference sequence). Trimming cost V 8 bases and J 4 bases, with 15 bases left between them. The DNA of the CDR3 is TGTGCCGTCCTCCGGGACACAAATCAGCCCCAGCATTTT. The encoded protein is CAVLRDTNQPQHF.

The chain links TRBV3-1 to TRBJ2-3; a weak D match, TRBD1 (6 bases). The CDR3 is 15 residues long. Trimming pared 3 bases from V and 5 bases from J, leaving 15 bases between. CDR1 is LGHDT, CDR2 YNNKEL, per germline (reference sequence). CDR3 nucleotides: TGTGCCAGCAGCCATGAAGAGGGGGTAGGAGATACGCAGTATTTT. Translation: CASSHEEGVGDTQYF.

This clonotype came up once. This may stem from a read error, because a much larger clone lies one nucleotide away. The chain is built from TRBV5-1 and TRBJ2-1; maybe TRBD2 (6 bases). The CDR3 is 13 residues long. The germline V and J ends were trimmed by 6 bases and 5 bases, with 12 bases remaining between them. The germline CDR1 and CDR2 sequences are SGHRS and YFSETQ. The CDR3 is CASITGTDNEQFF. For the CDR3, the DNA is TGCGCCAGCATCACCGGGACTGACAATGAGCAGTTCTTC. Complete variable domain (other parts from reference TRBV5-1 and TRBJ2-1): KAGVTQTPRYLIKTRGQQVTLSCSPISGHRSVSWYQQTPGQGLQFLFEYFSETQRNKGNFPGRFSGRQFSNSRSEMNVSTLELGDSALYLCASITGTDNEQFFGPGTRLTVL.

The chain combines TRBV4-1 with TRBJ2-1; 9 nucleotides match TRBD2. This CDR3 comprises 19 residues. Germline CDR1 reads MGHRA; CDR2 reads YSYEKL. J was trimmed by 4 bases and V by 4 bases; bases with no gene match: 17. Here the CDR3 reads CASSPEGALAGTQYNEQFF. The CDR3 region has the DNA TGCGCCAGCAGCCCGGAAGGGGCCCTAGCGGGGACTCAATACAATGAGCAGTTCTTC.

About this clonotype: At one of its ends the junction is not consistent with the germline gene, which may arise from a read error. This rearrangement joins TRBV7-8 to TRBJ2-7, with unresolved D. This CDR3 spans 11 amino acids. Germline V gene sequence: CDR1 SGHVS, CDR2 FQNEAQ. The DNA of the CDR3 is TGTGACAGCAGCCCTAATAACGAGCAGTACTTC. Translated: CDSSPNNEQYF.

This clonotype occurred a few times. This chain connects TRBV15 to TRBJ2-5; 7 positions match TRBD1. The CDR3 has 17 amino acids. The V gene's germline CDR1 is LNHNV and CDR2 YYDKDF (reference sequence). J gave up 7 bases and V 2 bases, and 16 bases lay outside the gene matches. The CDR3 spells CATSRRLYRDSDRTQYF. CDR3 in DNA: TGTGCCACCAGCAGAAGATTATACCGGGACAGCGACCGGACCCAGTACTTC.

This clonotype was recorded a few times. The chain has TRBV10-3 and TRBJ2-5; possible D gene TRBD2, 5 bases. V was pared by 0 bases and J by 5 bases, with 7 bases between. Germline loops: CDR1 ENHRY, CDR2 SYGVKD. The CDR3 length is 13 residues. DNA of the CDR3: TGTGCCATCAGTGAGTCGAGGGCGGAGACCCAGTACTTC. Residues: CAISESRAETQYF.

The chain links TRBV5-1 to TRBJ1-4; D is unclear. From germline, CDR1 is SGHRS and CDR2 YFSETQ. The CDR3 sequence is 15 residues long. V was clipped by 2 bases and J by 0 bases, with 8 bases between them. Here the CDR3 reads CASSFYTPTNEKLFF. CDR3 nucleotide sequence: TGCGCCAGCAGCTTTTACACTCCAACTAATGAAAAACTGTTTTTT. Complete variable domain (other parts from reference TRBV5-1 and TRBJ1-4): KAGVTQTPRYLIKTRGQQVTLSCSPISGHRSVSWYQQTPGQGLQFLFEYFSETQRNKGNFPGRFSGRQFSNSRSEMNVSTLELGDSALYLCASSFYTPTNEKLFFGSGTQLSVL.

This clonotype was seen a single time. Being one base from a much bigger clone, this may be a read error. The rearrangement links TRBV24-1 to TRBJ2-1; D gene ambiguous. Germline CDR1 reads KGHDR; CDR2 reads SFDVKD. CDR3 length: 15 residues. The CDR3 loop reads CATSDPDLVDNVQFF. The CDR3 nucleotides read TGTGCCACCAGTGATCCTGACCTCGTAGACAATGTGCAGTTCTTC.

This chain joins TRBV3-1 and TRBJ2-7, with D possibly TRBD2 on 6 matching bases. Trimming removed 4 bases from V and 1 base from J, with 14 bases in between. There are 15 residues in the CDR3. CDR1 and CDR2 from the germline V gene are LGHDT and YNNKEL (reference sequence). The DNA of the CDR3 is TGTGCCAGCAGCCTCCGGCTAGCGCCATCCTACGAGCAGTACGTC. Translation: CASSLRLAPSYEQYV.

The chain is built from TRBV20-1 and TRBJ2-5; 9 bases are a match to TRBD2. Germline trimming cut 5 bases from V and 5 bases from J; bases unmatched to any gene: 15. This CDR3 is 16 amino acids long. Germline CDR1 reads DFQATT; CDR2 reads SNEGSKA (reference sequence). The CDR3 bases are TGCAGTGCTCGAAGGTCCGGGACTAGCTTATCCGAGACCCAGTACTTC. Translated: CSARRSGTSLSETQYF.

V gene TRBV3-1 combines with J gene TRBJ2-1; 12 bases agree with TRBD2. The V gene's germline CDR1 is LGHDT and CDR2 YNNKEL (reference sequence). CDR3 length: 15 residues. Unmatched junction bases numbered 9, after V lost 8 bases and J lost 7 bases. DNA of the CDR3: TGTGCCAGCGGCTGGCTAGCGGGGGGGCCTAATGAGCAGTTCTTC. The encoded protein is CASGWLAGGPNEQFF.

The V call is TRBV6-2 or TRBV6-3, the J call TRBJ2-3; D uncertain. V was trimmed by 6 bases and J by 1 base, leaving 17 bases between them. The CDR3 has 16 amino acids. The germline CDR1 and CDR2 sequences are MNHEY and SVGEGT. CDR3 sequence (DNA): TGTGCCAGCAGCCGTCTACTACTTACTCGCACAGATACGCAGTATTTT. Protein sequence: CASSRLLLTRTDTQYF.

Notes on this clonotype: A much larger clone lies one base from this, so it may be a read error. The chain has TRBV27 and TRBJ2-3; the match to TRBD1 covers 7 bases. Germline assignment: CDR1 MNHEY and CDR2 SMNVEV (reference sequence). J lost 2 bases, V lost 6 bases, and 5 bases had no gene match. This CDR3 contains 14 residues. Here the CDR3 reads CASRREGATDTQYF. Here the CDR3 DNA reads TGTGCCAGCAGGAGAGAGGGGGCCACAGATACGCAGTATTTT.

The CDR3 spells CASSSEVGVRNSPLHF. CDR3 in DNA: TGTGCCAGCAGTTCAGAGGTGGGGGTGCGTAATTCACCCCTCCACTTT. The V and J genes are TRBV12-3 or TRBV12-4 and TRBJ1-6; perhaps TRBD1 as D (5 bases). The CDR3 runs 16 residues. Between the trimmed V and J ends, which lost 4 bases and 6 bases, there was a span of 16 bases.

The chain links TRBV20-1 to TRBJ2-1, with 8 bases matching TRBD2. V lost 0 bases, J lost 8 bases, and 12 bases stayed unmatched. The CDR3 has 16 amino acids. The germline CDR1 and CDR2 sequences are DFQATT and SNEGSKA (reference sequence). CDR3 sequence reads: CSARDTGSGRIHEQFF. In DNA, the CDR3 is TGCAGTGCTAGAGATACGGGAAGCGGGAGAATTCATGAGCAGTTCTTC.

This clonotype showed up many times. The rearrangement links TRBV29-1 to TRBJ2-3; D perhaps matches TRBD1 (6 bases). This CDR3 comprises 13 residues. With 0 bases removed from V and 14 bases from J, the gap between germline ends came to 18 bases. The V gene's germline CDR1 is SQVTM and CDR2 ANQGSEA. The CDR3 region is CSVEEGASTSLYF. DNA of the CDR3: TGCAGCGTTGAAGAGGGGGCAAGTACAAGCTTGTATTTT.